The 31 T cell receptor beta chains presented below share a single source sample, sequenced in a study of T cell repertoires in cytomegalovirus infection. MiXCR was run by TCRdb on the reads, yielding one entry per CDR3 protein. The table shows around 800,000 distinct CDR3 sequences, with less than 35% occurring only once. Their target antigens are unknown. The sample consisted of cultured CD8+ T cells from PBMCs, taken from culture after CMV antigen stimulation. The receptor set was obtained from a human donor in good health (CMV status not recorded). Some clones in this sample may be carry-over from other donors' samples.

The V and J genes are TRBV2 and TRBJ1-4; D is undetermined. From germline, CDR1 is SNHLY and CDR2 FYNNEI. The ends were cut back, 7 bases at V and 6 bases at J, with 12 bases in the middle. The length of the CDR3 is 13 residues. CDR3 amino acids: CASIETADEKLFF. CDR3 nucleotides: TGTGCCAGCATTGAGACGGCCGATGAAAAACTGTTTTTT.

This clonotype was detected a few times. The CDR3 here is CASYRTASNYGYTF. CDR3 coding DNA: TGTGCCAGCTACCGGACAGCTTCTAACTATGGCTACACCTTC. The V call is TRBV6-1, the J call TRBJ1-2; perhaps TRBD1 as D (6 bases). Germline V gene sequence: CDR1 MNHNS, CDR2 SASEGT. The ends were cut back, 8 bases at V and 0 bases at J, with 13 bases in the middle. The CDR3 is 14 amino acids.

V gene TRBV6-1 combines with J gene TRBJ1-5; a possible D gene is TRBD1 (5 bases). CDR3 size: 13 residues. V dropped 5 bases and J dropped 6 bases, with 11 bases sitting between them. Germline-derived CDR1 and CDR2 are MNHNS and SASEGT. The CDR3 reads CASSTAGIQPQHF. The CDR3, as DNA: TGTGCCAGCAGTACAGCAGGGATTCAGCCCCAGCATTTT.

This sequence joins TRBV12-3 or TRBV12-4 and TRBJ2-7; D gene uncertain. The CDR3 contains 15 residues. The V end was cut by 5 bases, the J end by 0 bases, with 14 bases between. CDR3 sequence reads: CASSPTRKPSYEQYF. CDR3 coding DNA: TGTGCCAGCAGTCCTACAAGGAAACCCTCCTACGAGCAGTACTTC.

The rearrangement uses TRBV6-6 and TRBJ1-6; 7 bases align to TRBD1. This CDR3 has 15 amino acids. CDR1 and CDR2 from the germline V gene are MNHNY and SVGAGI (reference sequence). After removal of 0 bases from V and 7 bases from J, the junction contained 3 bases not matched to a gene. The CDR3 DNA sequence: TGTGCCAGCAGTTACTCGACAGGGACGAATTCACCCCTCCACTTT. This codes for CASSYSTGTNSPLHF.

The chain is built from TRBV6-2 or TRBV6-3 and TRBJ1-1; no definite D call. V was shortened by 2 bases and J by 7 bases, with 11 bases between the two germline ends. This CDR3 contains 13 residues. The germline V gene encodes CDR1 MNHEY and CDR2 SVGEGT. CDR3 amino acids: CASSYDVGIEAFF. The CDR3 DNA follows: TGTGCCAGCAGTTACGACGTGGGAATTGAAGCTTTCTTT.

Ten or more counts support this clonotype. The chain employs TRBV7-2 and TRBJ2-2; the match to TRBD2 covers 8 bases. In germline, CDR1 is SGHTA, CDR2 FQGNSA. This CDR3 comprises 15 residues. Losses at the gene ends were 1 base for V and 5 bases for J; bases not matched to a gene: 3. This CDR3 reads CASSLVGGATGELFF. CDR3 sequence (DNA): TGTGCCAGCAGCTTAGTCGGGGGGGCGACCGGGGAGCTGTTTTTT.

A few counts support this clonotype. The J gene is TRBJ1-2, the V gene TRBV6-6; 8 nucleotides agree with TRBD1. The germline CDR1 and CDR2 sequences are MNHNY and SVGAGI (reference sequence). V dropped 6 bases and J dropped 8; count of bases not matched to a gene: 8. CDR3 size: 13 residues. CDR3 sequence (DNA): TGTGCCAGCAGCCCGGACAGGGTAGAAGGCTACACCTTC. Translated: CASSPDRVEGYTF.

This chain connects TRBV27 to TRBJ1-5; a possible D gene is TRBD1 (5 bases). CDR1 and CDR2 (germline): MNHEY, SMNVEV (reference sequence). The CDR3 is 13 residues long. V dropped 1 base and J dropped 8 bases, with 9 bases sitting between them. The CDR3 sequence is CASSLWGREPQHF. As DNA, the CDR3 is TGTGCCAGCAGTTTATGGGGGAGAGAGCCCCAGCATTTT.

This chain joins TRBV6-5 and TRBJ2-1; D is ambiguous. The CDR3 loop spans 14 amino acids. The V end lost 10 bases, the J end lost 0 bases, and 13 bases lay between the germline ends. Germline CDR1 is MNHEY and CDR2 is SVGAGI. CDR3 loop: CATQGPSSYNEQFF. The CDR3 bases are TGTGCCACCCAAGGCCCGAGCTCCTACAATGAGCAGTTCTTC.

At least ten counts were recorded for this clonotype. The CDR3 here is CASSEDKGLGINIQYF. The CDR3 nucleotides read TGTGCCAGCAGTGAAGATAAAGGCCTGGGGATAAACATTCAGTACTTC. The gene calls are TRBV6-1 and TRBJ2-4; D is unresolved. Germline lookup yields CDR1 MNHNS and CDR2 SASEGT. This CDR3 comprises 16 residues. V was shortened by 1 base and J by 6 bases, with 16 bases between the two germline ends.

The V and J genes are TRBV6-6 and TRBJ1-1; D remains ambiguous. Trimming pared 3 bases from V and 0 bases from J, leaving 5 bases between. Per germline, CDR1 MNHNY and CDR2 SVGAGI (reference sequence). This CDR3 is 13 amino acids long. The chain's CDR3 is CASSYLVNTEAFF. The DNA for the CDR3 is TGTGCCAGCAGTTATTTGGTGAACACTGAAGCTTTCTTT.

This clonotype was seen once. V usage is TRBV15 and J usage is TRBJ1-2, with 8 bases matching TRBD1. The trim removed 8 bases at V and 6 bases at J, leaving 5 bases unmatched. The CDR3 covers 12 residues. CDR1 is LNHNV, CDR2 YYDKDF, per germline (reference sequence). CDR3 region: CATLGQGDGYTF. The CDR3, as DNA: TGTGCCACCCTTGGACAGGGTGATGGCTACACCTTC.

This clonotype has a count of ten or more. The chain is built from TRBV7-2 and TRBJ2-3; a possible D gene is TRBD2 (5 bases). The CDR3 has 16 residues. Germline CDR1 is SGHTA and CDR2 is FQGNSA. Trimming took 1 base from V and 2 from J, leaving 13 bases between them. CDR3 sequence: CASSLGGRGLTDTQYF. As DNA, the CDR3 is TGTGCCAGCAGCTTAGGAGGGAGAGGGCTCACAGATACGCAGTATTTT.

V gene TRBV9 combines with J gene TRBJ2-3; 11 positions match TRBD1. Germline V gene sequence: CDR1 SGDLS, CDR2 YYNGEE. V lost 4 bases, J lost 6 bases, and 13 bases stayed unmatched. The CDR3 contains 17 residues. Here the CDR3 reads CASSPSGTGGPGDTQYF. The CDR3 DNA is TGTGCCAGCAGCCCTTCCGGGACAGGGGGTCCGGGGGATACGCAGTATTTT.

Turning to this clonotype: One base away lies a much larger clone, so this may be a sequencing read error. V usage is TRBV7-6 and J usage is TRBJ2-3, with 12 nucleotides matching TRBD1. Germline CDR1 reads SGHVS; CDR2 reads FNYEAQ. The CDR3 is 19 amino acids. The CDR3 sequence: CVSSSSGGDRGRNTDTQYF. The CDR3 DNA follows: TGTGTCAGCAGCTCAAGCGGTGGGGACAGGGGGCGGAACACAGATACGCAGTATTTT.

The CDR3 DNA is TGTGCCAGCAGTTACTCGAACCCCACAGATACGCAGTATTTT. It yields the protein CASSYSNPTDTQYF. The J gene is TRBJ2-3, the V gene TRBV6-6; D not certain. This CDR3 has 14 residues. Trimming shortened V by 0 bases and J by 2 bases, and 6 bases separated the two germline ends. The germline V gene has CDR1 MNHNY and CDR2 SVGAGI (reference sequence).

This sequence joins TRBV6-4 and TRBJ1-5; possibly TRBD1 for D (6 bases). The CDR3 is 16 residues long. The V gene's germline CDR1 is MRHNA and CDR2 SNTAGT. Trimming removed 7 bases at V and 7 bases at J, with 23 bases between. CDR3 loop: CASTGTWGNIKQPQHF. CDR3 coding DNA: TGTGCCAGCACAGGGACATGGGGGAACATAAAGCAGCCCCAGCATTTT.

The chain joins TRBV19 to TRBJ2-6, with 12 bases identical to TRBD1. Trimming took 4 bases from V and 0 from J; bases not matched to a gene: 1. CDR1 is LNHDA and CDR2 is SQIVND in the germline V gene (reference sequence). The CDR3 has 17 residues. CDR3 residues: CASSRDRGLSGANVLTF. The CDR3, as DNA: TGTGCCAGTAGTAGGGACAGGGGGCTCTCTGGGGCCAACGTCCTGACTTTC.

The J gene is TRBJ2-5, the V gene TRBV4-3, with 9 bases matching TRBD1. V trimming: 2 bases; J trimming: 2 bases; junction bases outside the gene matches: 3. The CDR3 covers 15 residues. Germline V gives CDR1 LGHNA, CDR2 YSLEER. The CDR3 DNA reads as TGCGCCAGCAGCCAATGGGACAGGGCGCAAGAGACCCAGTACTTC. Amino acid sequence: CASSQWDRAQETQYF.

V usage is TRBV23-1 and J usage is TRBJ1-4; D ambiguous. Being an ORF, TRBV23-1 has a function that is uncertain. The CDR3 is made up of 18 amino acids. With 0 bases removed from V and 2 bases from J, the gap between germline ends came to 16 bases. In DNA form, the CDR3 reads TGCGCCAGCAGTCAATCGAAAGCCCACTATCCCACTAATGAAAAACTGTTTTTT. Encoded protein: CASSQSKAHYPTNEKLFF.

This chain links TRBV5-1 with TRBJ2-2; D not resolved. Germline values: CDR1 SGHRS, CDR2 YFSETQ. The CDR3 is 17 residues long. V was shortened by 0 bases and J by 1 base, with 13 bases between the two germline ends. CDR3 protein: CASSLAGIVKNTGELFF. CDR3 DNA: TGCGCCAGCAGCTTGGCCGGAATAGTTAAGAACACCGGGGAGCTGTTTTTT.

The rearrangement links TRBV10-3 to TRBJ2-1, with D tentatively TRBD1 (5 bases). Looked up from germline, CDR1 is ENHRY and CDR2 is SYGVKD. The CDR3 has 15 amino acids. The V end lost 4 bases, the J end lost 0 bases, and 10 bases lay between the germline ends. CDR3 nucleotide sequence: TGTGCCATCAGTGCAGGGATTAGCTCCTACAATGAGCAGTTCTTC. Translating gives CAISAGISSYNEQFF.

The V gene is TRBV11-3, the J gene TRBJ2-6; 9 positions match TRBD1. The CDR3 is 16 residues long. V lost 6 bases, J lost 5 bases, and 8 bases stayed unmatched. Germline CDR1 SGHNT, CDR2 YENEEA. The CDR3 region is CASRGTGPPWANVLTF. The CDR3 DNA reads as TGTGCCAGCAGGGGGACAGGGCCCCCCTGGGCCAACGTCCTGACTTTC.

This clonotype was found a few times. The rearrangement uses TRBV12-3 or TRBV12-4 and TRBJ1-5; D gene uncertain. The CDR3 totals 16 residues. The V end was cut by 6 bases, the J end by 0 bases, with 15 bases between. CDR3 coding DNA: TGTGCCAGCAGCCGATCTGGAGAATATAGCAATCAGCCCCAGCATTTT. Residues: CASSRSGEYSNQPQHF.

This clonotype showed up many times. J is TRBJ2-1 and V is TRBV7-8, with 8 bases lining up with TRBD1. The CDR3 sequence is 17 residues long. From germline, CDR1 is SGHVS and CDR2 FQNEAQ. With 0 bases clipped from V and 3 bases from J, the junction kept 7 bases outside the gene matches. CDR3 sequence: CASSLAIGQGFYNEQFF. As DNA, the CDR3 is TGTGCCAGCAGCTTAGCGATTGGACAGGGTTTCTACAATGAGCAGTTCTTC.

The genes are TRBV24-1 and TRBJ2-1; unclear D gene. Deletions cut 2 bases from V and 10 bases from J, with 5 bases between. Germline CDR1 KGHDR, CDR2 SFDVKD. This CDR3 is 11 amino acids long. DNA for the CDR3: TGTGCCACCAGTGATTATTCCGAGCAGTTCTTC. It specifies CATSDYSEQFF.

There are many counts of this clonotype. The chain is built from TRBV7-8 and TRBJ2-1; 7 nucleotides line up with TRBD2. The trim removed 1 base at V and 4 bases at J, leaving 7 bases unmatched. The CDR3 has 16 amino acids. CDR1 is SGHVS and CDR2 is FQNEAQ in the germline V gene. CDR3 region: CASSLEPSGLYNEQFF. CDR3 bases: TGTGCCAGCAGCTTAGAACCTAGCGGCCTTTACAATGAGCAGTTCTTC.

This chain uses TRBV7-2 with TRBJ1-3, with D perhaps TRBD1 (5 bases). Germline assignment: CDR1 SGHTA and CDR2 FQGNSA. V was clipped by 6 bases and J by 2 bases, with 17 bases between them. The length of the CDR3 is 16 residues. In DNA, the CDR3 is TGTGCCAGCAGTCCTCGGGGGGACCATGCTGGAAACACCATATATTTT. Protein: CASSPRGDHAGNTIYF.

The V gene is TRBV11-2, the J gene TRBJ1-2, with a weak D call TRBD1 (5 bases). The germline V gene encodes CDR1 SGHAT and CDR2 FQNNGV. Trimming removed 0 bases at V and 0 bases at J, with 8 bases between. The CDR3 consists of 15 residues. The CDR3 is CASSLERTPNYGYTF. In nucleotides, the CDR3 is TGTGCCAGCAGCTTAGAAAGGACACCTAACTATGGCTACACCTTC.

CDR3 nucleotides: TGTGCCAGCCTTTCCGGACGTCCTCTCTCTGGGGCCAACGTCCTGACTTTC. This translates into CASLSGRPLSGANVLTF. The chain joins TRBV19 to TRBJ2-6; no reliable D call. Looked up from germline, CDR1 is LNHDA and CDR2 is SQIVND (reference sequence). V was clipped by 9 bases and J by 0 bases, with 18 bases between them. The CDR3 has 17 amino acids.